Presented here are 27 T cell receptor beta chains from one specimen sequenced in a study of breast tumors, draining lymph nodes, adjacent tissues. Breast cancer patients provided tissue from their axillary draining lymph nodes. TCRdb analysed the multiplex PCR reads with MiXCR anew, one entry per CDR3 protein. The sample yields some 130,000 distinct CDR3 sequences, 15% to 20% seen once. The material sequenced was axillary lymph node tissue. The receptors come from a female donor with breast cancer. Some clones in this sample may be carry-over from other donors' samples.

V is TRBV28 and J is TRBJ2-1; 9 bases align to TRBD2. This CDR3 is built from 15 residues. V was pared by 3 bases and J by 2 bases, with 2 bases of the junction left unmatched. Germline assignment: CDR1 MDHEN and CDR2 SYDVKM. CDR3 loop: CASSFRTSAYNEQFF. The CDR3 DNA reads as TGTGCCAGCAGTTTCCGGACTAGCGCCTACAATGAGCAGTTCTTC.

A note on this clonotype: With a much larger clone just one base away, this may be a read error. The chain has TRBV2 and TRBJ2-1, with D possibly being TRBD2 (5 bases). This CDR3 spans 13 amino acids. Per the germline V gene, CDR1 is SNHLY and CDR2 is FYNNEI. This CDR3 reads CASSYGIYNEQLF. The CDR3 DNA reads as TGTGCCAGCAGCTACGGGATTTACAATGAGCAGCTCTTC.

This clonotype was counted at least ten times. This sequence joins TRBV7-6 and TRBJ2-7; weak D call: TRBD2 (6 bases). The CDR3 spans 14 residues. CDR1 is SGHVS, CDR2 FNYEAQ, per germline. V shed 1 base and J shed 2 bases, with 9 bases lying between them. The CDR3 bases are TGTGCCAGCAGCTTAGGGGGGGTTGCCTACGAGCAGTACTTC. Encoded protein: CASSLGGVAYEQYF.

This clonotype has at least ten counts. The genes are TRBV15 and TRBJ1-3, with D hard to call. This CDR3 contains 13 residues. Trimming removed 4 bases from V and 4 bases from J, with 8 bases in between. Germline CDR1 LNHNV, CDR2 YYDKDF (reference sequence). CDR3 nucleotide sequence: TGTGCCACCAGCAAATCCTTAGGAAACACCATATATTTT. This translates into CATSKSLGNTIYF. Full variable domain (rest looked up from reference TRBV15 and TRBJ1-3): DAMVIQNPRYQVTQFGKPVTLSCSQTLNHNVMYWYQQKSSQAPKLLFHYYDKDFNNEADTPDNFQSRRPNTSFCFLDIRSPGLGDTAMYLCATSKSLGNTIYFGEGSWLTVV.

This clonotype was detected many times. The chain combines TRBV9 with TRBJ2-1; 9 bases match TRBD2. Germline V gene sequence: CDR1 SGDLS, CDR2 YYNGEE. There are 15 residues in the CDR3. J lost 6 bases, V lost 4 bases, and 8 bases had no gene match. The CDR3 spells CASSFSGSRGNEQFF. The CDR3 region has the DNA TGTGCCAGCAGCTTTAGCGGGAGCAGGGGCAATGAGCAGTTCTTC.

Comment on this clonotype: A read error is possible here, since a much larger clone lies one base away. This chain connects TRBV19 to TRBJ2-1; no clear D. Trimming pared 1 base from V and 11 bases from J, leaving 9 bases between. CDR1 is LNHDA and CDR2 is SQIVND in the germline V gene (reference sequence). The CDR3 has 12 amino acids. The CDR3 region is CASSIARGKQFF. The CDR3 region has the DNA TGTGCCAGTAGTATAGCCCGTGGGAAGCAGTTCTTC.

This clonotype was seen many times. The rearrangement joins TRBV10-2 to TRBJ1-4; maybe TRBD1 (6 bases). The ends were cut back, 6 bases at V and 5 bases at J, with 16 bases in the middle. The germline V gene has CDR1 WSHSY and CDR2 SAAADI. This CDR3 comprises 15 residues. The CDR3 is CASRPEWGANEKLFF. The CDR3 DNA sequence: TGCGCCAGCAGACCGGAGTGGGGGGCGAATGAAAAACTGTTTTTT.

This clonotype was seen at least ten times. The CDR3 DNA is TGTGCCAGTAGTGCGACAGGGCGAGCCATTAAAAAACTGTTTTTT. Translation: CASSATGRAIKKLFF. J is TRBJ1-4 and V is TRBV19, with 7 positions matching TRBD1. CDR1 is LNHDA and CDR2 is SQIVND in the germline V gene (reference sequence). The CDR3 sequence is 15 residues long. Trimming at V came to 5 bases and at J to 9 bases, leaving 12 bases not matched to a gene. The full variable domain, completed using reference TRBV19 and TRBJ1-4, is DGGITQSPKYLFRKEGQNVTLSCEQNLNHDAMYWYRQDPGQGLRLIYYSQIVNDFQKGDIAEGYSVSREKKESFPLTVTSAQKNPTAFYLCASSATGRAIKKLFFGSGTQLSVL.

This clonotype was seen repeatedly, ten times or more. V usage is TRBV7-2 and J usage is TRBJ1-2; D unclear. V gave up 5 bases and J gave up 8 bases, with 15 bases separating them. This CDR3 region has 13 residues. The germline CDR1 and CDR2 sequences are SGHTA and FQGNSA. The CDR3 reads CASSPDMNWGYTF. The CDR3 bases are TGTGCCAGCAGCCCTGACATGAACTGGGGCTACACCTTC.

Many counts were recorded for this clonotype. The chain combines TRBV24-1 with TRBJ2-3, with unresolved D. CDR3 length: 13 residues. With 6 bases removed from V and 2 bases from J, the gap between germline ends came to 8 bases. Germline V gene sequence: CDR1 KGHDR, CDR2 SFDVKD. This chain's CDR3 is CATSSPATDTQYF. The CDR3 DNA follows: TGTGCCACCAGTTCCCCCGCCACAGATACGCAGTATTTT.

As regards this clonotype: This may be a read error: a much more frequent sequence differs by one nucleotide. The V gene is TRBV19, the J gene TRBJ1-3; D gene uncertain. Germline V CDR1 and CDR2: LNHDA, SQIVND (reference sequence). The CDR3 has 16 residues. V lost 6 bases and J 0 bases, leaving 15 bases between the germline ends. The DNA of the CDR3 is TGTGCCAGTAGGAGACAAACTTGGGGCTCTGGAAACACCATATATTTT. Translated, it gives CASRRQTWGSGNTIYF.

In this sample, this clonotype turned up many times. The CDR3, as DNA: TGCAGTGCTAGCAGACACACAGATACGCAGTATTTT. This encodes CSASRHTDTQYF. The chain joins TRBV20-1 to TRBJ2-3; D is unclear. The V and J ends lost 3 bases and 2 bases respectively, with 6 bases between them. The CDR3 loop spans 12 amino acids. Germline V gene sequence: CDR1 DFQATT, CDR2 SNEGSKA (reference sequence).

This clonotype was recorded many times. The chain uses TRBV7-8 and TRBJ2-1, with D unresolved. This CDR3 has 15 amino acids. The germline V and J ends were trimmed by 2 bases and 0 bases, with 8 bases remaining between them. The germline gives CDR1 SGHVS, CDR2 FQNEAQ. This chain's CDR3 is CASSLIQSSYNEQFF. CDR3 in DNA: TGTGCCAGCAGCTTAATCCAGAGCTCCTACAATGAGCAGTTCTTC.

In regard to this clonotype: A much larger clone lies a single base off, so this may be a read error. V gene TRBV25-1 combines with J gene TRBJ1-3; no clear D gene. V gave up 7 bases and J gave up 0 bases, with 13 bases separating them. This CDR3 spans 15 amino acids. Germline lookup yields CDR1 MGHDK and CDR2 SYGVNS. The CDR3 sequence: CASNEGGSSGNTIYF. The CDR3 DNA is TGTGCCAGCAATGAGGGCGGTAGCTCTGGAAACACCATATATTTT.

The chain combines TRBV12-3 or TRBV12-4 with TRBJ2-7; maybe TRBD1 (6 bases). The length of the CDR3 is 13 residues. Trimming removed 7 bases at V and 3 bases at J, with 13 bases between. CDR3 region: CASNPQGLYEQYF. CDR3 nucleotide sequence: TGTGCCAGCAATCCACAGGGTCTCTACGAGCAGTACTTC.

This clonotype was picked up many times. The chain couples TRBV29-1 to TRBJ2-5, with 10 bases matching TRBD2. The CDR3 is 16 residues long. CDR1 is SQVTM, CDR2 ANQGSEA, per germline. The V gene end was trimmed by 0 bases and the J gene end by 5 bases; junction bases not matched to a gene: 9. The chain's CDR3 is CSVEDRTSGVGETQYF. The CDR3 DNA reads as TGCAGCGTTGAAGATCGAACTAGCGGGGTGGGGGAGACCCAGTACTTC.

As to this clonotype: This may come from a read error, since a much larger clone is one base off. J is TRBJ2-1 and V is TRBV5-4, with D possibly called TRBD1 or TRBD2 (5 bases each). This CDR3 is 15 amino acids long. Looked up from germline, CDR1 is SGHNT and CDR2 is YYREEE (reference sequence). CDR3 residues: CAGSLGTSSYNEQFF. CDR3 nucleotides: TGTGCCGGCAGCTTGGGGACGTCCTCCTACAATGAGCAGTTCTTC.

Concerning this clonotype itself: A much more abundant neighbour one base away suggests this may be a read error. The CDR3: CANSEGKYGYTF. Here the CDR3 DNA reads TGTGCCAACAGTGAGGGGAAATATGGCTACACCTTC. V and J are TRBV2 and TRBJ1-2; possibly TRBD1 for D (5 bases). The CDR3 length is 12 residues. Germline CDR1 and CDR2: SNHLY and FYNNEI.

This clonotype showed up many times. The rearrangement joins TRBV20-1 to TRBJ2-3; 8 bases line up with TRBD2. Germline V gene lookup returns CDR1 DFQATT and CDR2 SNEGSKA (reference sequence). There are 15 residues in the CDR3. Trimming cost V 1 base and J 2 bases; bases outside gene matches: 5. The CDR3 region is CSARVERGFTDTQYF. The CDR3 nucleotides read TGCAGTGCTAGAGTAGAGCGGGGGTTCACAGATACGCAGTATTTT.

The chain has TRBV6-1 and TRBJ1-1; D may be TRBD1 (6 bases). The ends were cut back, 7 bases at V and 4 bases at J, with 16 bases in the middle. The germline CDR1 and CDR2 sequences are MNHNS and SASEGT. CDR3 length: 14 amino acids. The CDR3 coding sequence is TGTGCCAGCACCGGGGACAACGTGGCCACTGAAGCTTTCTTT. As protein: CASTGDNVATEAFF.

With respect to this clonotype: A much larger clone is a single base away; this may be a read error. The chain links TRBV11-3 to TRBJ2-1; the D is unclear. The CDR3 is 14 residues long. Looked up from germline, CDR1 is SGHNT and CDR2 is YENEEA. The CDR3 DNA reads TGTGCCAGCGGCTTAGACCCGCTCTACAATGAGCAGTTCTTC. It codes for CASGLDPLYNEQFF. The full variable domain, completed using reference TRBV11-3 and TRBJ2-1, is EAGVVQSPRYKIIEKKQPVAFWCNPISGHNTLYWYLQNLGQGPELLIRYENEEAVDDSQLPKDRFSAERLKGVDSTLKIQPAELGDSAVYLCASGLDPLYNEQFFGPGTRLTVL.

This clonotype was detected ten times or more. The chain employs TRBV2 and TRBJ2-3, with TRBD2 matching over 8 bases. The V gene's germline CDR1 is SNHLY and CDR2 FYNNEI. The CDR3 runs to 14 residues. The trim removed 2 bases at V and 5 bases at J, leaving 3 bases unmatched. CDR3 region: CASSESLAGDTQYF. For the CDR3, the DNA is TGTGCCAGCAGTGAATCGCTAGCGGGAGATACGCAGTATTTT.

This clonotype was detected ten times or more. V is TRBV6-1 and J is TRBJ1-2, with TRBD1 as a possible D gene (6 bases). CDR3 length equals 15 residues. The germline gives CDR1 MNHNS, CDR2 SASEGT. V lost 6 bases to trimming and J lost 8 bases, with 22 bases between them. CDR3: CASRPQGSTGKGYTF. In nucleotides, the CDR3 is TGTGCCAGCAGGCCACAGGGTTCGACGGGGAAAGGCTACACCTTC.

This clonotype was recorded many times. The chain joins TRBV19 to TRBJ2-3; the match to TRBD2 covers 9 bases. CDR1 is LNHDA, CDR2 SQIVND, per germline (reference sequence). V was pared by 1 base and J by 5 bases, with 7 bases of the junction left unmatched. CDR3 size: 16 residues. CDR3 in DNA: TGTGCCAGTAGTATAGGGAGTAGCGGGGGAGGAGATACGCAGTATTTT. Amino acid sequence: CASSIGSSGGGDTQYF.

V usage is TRBV5-1 and J usage is TRBJ1-4; tentatively, D is TRBD1 (5 bases). CDR3 size: 14 residues. Germline V gene data show CDR1 as SGHRS and CDR2 as YFSETQ. With 7 bases removed from V and 0 bases from J, the gap between germline ends came to 10 bases. CDR3 nucleotides: TGCGCCAGCGGGGCAGAATCAACTAATGAAAAACTGTTTTTT. This sequence encodes CASGAESTNEKLFF.

On this clonotype: Relative to the germline gene, one junction end is altered; a read error may explain this. V gene TRBV14 combines with J gene TRBJ1-2; 9 bases are a match to TRBD1. Germline V gene sequence: CDR1 SGHDN, CDR2 FVKESK. This CDR3 region has 14 residues. CDR3 DNA: TGTGCCAGCGGCCAAGAATGGACAGGGGTGGGCTACACCTTC. The encoded protein is CASGQEWTGVGYTF. The whole variable domain, remainder taken from reference TRBV14 and TRBJ1-2, is EAGVTQFPSHSVIEKGQTVTLRCDPISGHDNLYWYRRVMGKEIKFLLHFVKESKQDESGMPNNRFLAERTGGTYSTLKVQPAELEDSGVYFCASGQEWTGVGYTFGSGTRLTVV.

Concerning this clonotype itself: With a much larger clone just one base away, this may be a read error. Without the conserved terminal phenylalanine or tryptophan, this CDR3 likely stems from a read error. V usage is TRBV5-1 and J usage is TRBJ2-5; D unresolved. Trimming left V 0 bases short and J 3 bases short, with 9 bases between. There are 14 residues in the CDR3. Germline V gives CDR1 SGHRS, CDR2 YFSETQ. The CDR3 coding sequence is TGCGCCAGCAGCTTGGTCCAAGAGGAAGAGACCCAGTACTGC. Amino acid sequence: CASSLVQEEETQYC.